A selection of T cell receptor beta chains follows, all from one sample in a study of T-cell reconstitution after alpha-beta-depleted transplantation in children. TCRdb re-analysed the PCR reads in MiXCR, keeping a single row per CDR3 protein. The repertoire has roughly 310,000 distinct CDR3 sequences, over 20% of them found once; the top ten carry roughly 9.7%. The sequences come from PBMCs, mostly from graft donor cells, collected 180 days after TCRalphabeta/CD19-depleted stem cell transplant. The receptors come from a male patient aged 10 to 17 who had a stem cell transplant for acute lymphoblastic leukemia, so the T cells may come from the graft donor. Both conserved end residues are part of each CDR3. The order of the fields is CDR3 protein, CDR3 DNA, clone size, J gene, D gene, V gene. D genes are given only for firm matches. Rows may omit the clone size; those that give it use once, few, many or a size class.

CASSQARDNEQFF,TGCGCCAGCAGCCAAGCCCGGGACAATGAGCAGTTCTTC,few,TRBJ2-1,.,TRBV4-1
CASSLVGQETQYF,TGTGCCAGCAGCTTAGTGGGACAAGAGACCCAGTACTTC,many,TRBJ2-5,.,TRBV7-3
CASSLLERDIQYF,TGTGCCAGCAGTTTATTGGAAAGGGACATTCAGTACTTC,.,TRBJ2-4,.,TRBV12-3/TRBV12-4
CATSRTTWVSNQPQHF,TGTGCCACCAGCAGGACGACATGGGTGAGCAATCAGCCCCAGCATTTT,few,TRBJ1-5,.,TRBV15
CASSLGGRGLVQPQHF,TGTGCCAGCAGCTTAGGAGGCAGGGGGTTGGTTCAGCCCCAGCATTTT,few,TRBJ1-5,TRBD1,TRBV7-9
CSARDRKGGDTKNIQYF,TGCAGTGCTAGAGATAGGAAGGGAGGGGATACCAAAAACATTCAGTACTTC,.,TRBJ2-4,TRBD2,TRBV20-1
CASSPPNRYEQYF,TGTGCCAGCAGCCCTCCGAATCGATACGAGCAGTACTTC,.,TRBJ2-7,.,TRBV7-2
CASSLSPGQLVHNEQFF,TGTGCCAGCAGCTTAAGCCCCGGACAGTTAGTTCACAATGAGCAGTTCTTC,.,TRBJ2-1,.,TRBV7-8
CASTFMGVNYGYTF,TGTGCCAGTACCTTTATGGGGGTGAACTATGGCTACACCTTC,.,TRBJ1-2,.,TRBV19
CASSPSGTAFYEQYF,TGCGCCAGCAGCCCGTCCGGGACGGCCTTTTACGAGCAGTACTTC,few,TRBJ2-7,.,TRBV5-1
CASSKDRLSLGSYEQYF,TGTGCCAGCAGCAAGGACCGTCTTAGTTTGGGGTCCTACGAGCAGTACTTC,.,TRBJ2-7,.,TRBV7-8
CASSESYGGRAYNEQFF,TGCGCCAGCAGTGAGTCGTACGGCGGGAGGGCCTACAATGAGCAGTTCTTC,.,TRBJ2-1,TRBD2,TRBV10-1
CATSRPRGVSTDTQYF,TGTGCCACCAGCAGACCTCGAGGCGTGAGCACAGATACGCAGTATTTT,.,TRBJ2-3,.,TRBV15
CASSVAQGRNYGYTF,TGTGCCAGCAGCGTAGCACAGGGGCGTAACTATGGCTACACCTTC,few,TRBJ1-2,TRBD1,TRBV9
CASSPTGRGRTMNTEAFF,TGCGCCAGCAGCCCAACGGGCAGGGGAAGAACCATGAACACTGAAGCTTTCTTT,many,TRBJ1-1,.,TRBV5-1
CASSTAAGGANQPQHF,TGTGCCAGCAGCACAGCAGCCGGGGGGGCTAATCAGCCCCAGCATTTT,.,TRBJ1-5,.,TRBV7-9
CASSFRRESYEQYF,TGTGCCAGCAGTTTCCGGCGTGAGTCCTACGAGCAGTACTTC,few,TRBJ2-7,.,TRBV27
CASSRDPAVTGANYGYTF,TGTGCCAGCAGCCGAGACCCTGCCGTGACGGGAGCTAACTATGGCTACACCTTC,few,TRBJ1-2,.,TRBV13
CAISKGGGAKNIQYF,TGTGCCATCTCCAAGGGAGGGGGGGCCAAAAACATTCAGTACTTC,.,TRBJ2-4,.,TRBV10-3
CASSLQGYSPLHF,TGTGCCAGCAGTTTACAGGGATATTCACCCCTCCACTTT,few,TRBJ1-6,.,TRBV27
CASSATSERSSYNEQFF,TGTGCCAGCAGCGCCACTAGTGAGCGGAGCTCCTACAATGAGCAGTTCTTC,.,TRBJ2-1,.,TRBV9
CSPRMYNEQFF,TGCAGCCCCCGGATGTACAATGAGCAGTTCTTC,few,TRBJ2-1,.,TRBV29-1
CASSAGRDRATDTQYF,TGTGCCAGCAGCGCCGGCCGGGACAGAGCCACAGATACGCAGTATTTT,few,TRBJ2-3,TRBD1,TRBV9
CASSQEGELDVDEQYF,TGTGCCAGCAGCCAAGAGGGGGAACTAGATGTGGACGAGCAGTACTTC,.,TRBJ2-7,.,TRBV3-1
CASSPRLIGFPDTQYF,TGTGCCAGCAGTCCCCGACTCATCGGCTTCCCAGATACGCAGTATTTT,.,TRBJ2-3,.,TRBV28
CASSFGVSRTDTQYF,TGTGCCAGCAGCTTTGGGGTCTCTCGCACAGATACGCAGTATTTT,.,TRBJ2-3,.,TRBV7-8
CASSEGQYNSPLHF,TGCGCCAGCAGTGAGGGGCAGTATAATTCACCCCTCCACTTT,.,TRBJ1-6,.,TRBV10-2
CASSDKGITEAFF,TGTGCCAGCAGTGACAAGGGGATCACTGAAGCTTTCTTT,.,TRBJ1-1,.,TRBV2
CASRLAGTGELFF,TGTGCCAGCAGGCTCGCGGGTACCGGGGAGCTGTTTTTT,few,TRBJ2-2,.,TRBV12-3/TRBV12-4